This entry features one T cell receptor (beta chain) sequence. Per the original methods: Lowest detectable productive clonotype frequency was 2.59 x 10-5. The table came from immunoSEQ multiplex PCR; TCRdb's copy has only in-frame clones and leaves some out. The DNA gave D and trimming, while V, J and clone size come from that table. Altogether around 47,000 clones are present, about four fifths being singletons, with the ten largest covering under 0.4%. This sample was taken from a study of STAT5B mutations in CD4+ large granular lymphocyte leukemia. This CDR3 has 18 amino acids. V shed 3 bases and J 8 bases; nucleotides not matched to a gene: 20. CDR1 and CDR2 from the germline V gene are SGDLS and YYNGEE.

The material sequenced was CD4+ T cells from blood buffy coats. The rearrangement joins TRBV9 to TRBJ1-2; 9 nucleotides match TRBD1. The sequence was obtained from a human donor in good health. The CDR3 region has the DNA TGTGCCAGCAGCGCACAGGACAGGGGCGGGTCCTTCTTTTTCGGCTACACCTTC. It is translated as CASSAQDRGGSFFFGYTF.